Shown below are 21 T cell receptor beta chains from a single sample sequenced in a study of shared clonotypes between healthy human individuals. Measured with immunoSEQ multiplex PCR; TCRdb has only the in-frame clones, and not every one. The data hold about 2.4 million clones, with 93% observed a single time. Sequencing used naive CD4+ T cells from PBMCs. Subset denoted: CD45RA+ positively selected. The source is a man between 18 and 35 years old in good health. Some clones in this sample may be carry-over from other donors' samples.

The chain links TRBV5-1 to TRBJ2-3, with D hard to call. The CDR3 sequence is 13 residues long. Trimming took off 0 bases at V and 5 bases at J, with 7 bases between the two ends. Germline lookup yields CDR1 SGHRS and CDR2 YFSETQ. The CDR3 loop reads CASSLVSVDTQYF. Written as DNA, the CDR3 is TGCGCCAGCAGCTTGGTTTCCGTAGATACGCAGTATTTT.

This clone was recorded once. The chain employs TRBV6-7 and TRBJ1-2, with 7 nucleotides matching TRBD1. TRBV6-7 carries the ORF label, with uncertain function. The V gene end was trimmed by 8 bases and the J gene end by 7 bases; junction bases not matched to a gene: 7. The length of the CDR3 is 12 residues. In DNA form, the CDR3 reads TGTGCCAGCGCCGGGAGGGGGCGTGGCTACACCTTC. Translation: CASAGRGRGYTF.

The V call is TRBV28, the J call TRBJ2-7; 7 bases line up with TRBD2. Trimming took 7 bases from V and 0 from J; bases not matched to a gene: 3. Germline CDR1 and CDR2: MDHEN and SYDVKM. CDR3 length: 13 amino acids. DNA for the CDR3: TGTGCCAGCACGGGAGGCCACTCCTACGAGCAGTACTTC. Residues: CASTGGHSYEQYF.

CDR3 amino acids: CASYVGTLVNQPQHF. CDR3 sequence (DNA): TGTGCCAGCTATGTCGGGACCCTAGTAAATCAGCCCCAGCATTTT. The chain has TRBV11-3 and TRBJ1-5; perhaps TRBD1 as D (5 bases). Trimming stripped 8 bases from V and 4 bases from J, with 18 bases between. CDR3 length equals 15 residues. The V gene's germline CDR1 is SGHNT and CDR2 YENEEA.

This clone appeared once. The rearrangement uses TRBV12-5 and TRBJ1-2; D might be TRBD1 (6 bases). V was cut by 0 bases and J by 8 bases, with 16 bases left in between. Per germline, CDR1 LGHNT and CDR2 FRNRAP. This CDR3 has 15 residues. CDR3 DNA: TGTGCTAGTGGTTTGGTAGGGGGAGGGGTAGAAGGCTACACCTTC. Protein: CASGLVGGGVEGYTF.

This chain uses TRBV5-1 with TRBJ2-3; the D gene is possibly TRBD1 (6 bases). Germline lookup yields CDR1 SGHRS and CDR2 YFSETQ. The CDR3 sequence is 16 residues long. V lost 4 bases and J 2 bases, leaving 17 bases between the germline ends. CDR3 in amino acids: CASSLPGQSDTDTQYF. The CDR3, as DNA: TGCGCCAGCAGCCTCCCCGGACAGTCTGACACAGATACGCAGTATTTT. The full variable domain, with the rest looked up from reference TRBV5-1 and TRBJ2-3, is KAGVTQTPRYLIKTRGQQVTLSCSPISGHRSVSWYQQTPGQGLQFLFEYFSETQRNKGNFPGRFSGRQFSNSRSEMNVSTLELGDSALYLCASSLPGQSDTDTQYFGPGTRLTVL.

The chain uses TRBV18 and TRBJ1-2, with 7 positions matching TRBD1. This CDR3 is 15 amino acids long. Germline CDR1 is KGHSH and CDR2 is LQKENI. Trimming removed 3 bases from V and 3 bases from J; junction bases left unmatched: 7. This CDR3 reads CASSPRGQADYGYTF. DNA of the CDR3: TGTGCCAGCTCACCCCGCGGACAGGCCGACTATGGCTACACCTTC.

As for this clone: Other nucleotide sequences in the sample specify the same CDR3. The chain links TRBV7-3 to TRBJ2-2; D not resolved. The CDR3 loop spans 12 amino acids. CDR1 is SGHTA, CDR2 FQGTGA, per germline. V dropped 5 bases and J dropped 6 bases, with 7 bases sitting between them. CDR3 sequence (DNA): TGTGCCAGCAGCCTGATCCCCGGGGAGCTGTTTTTT. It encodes CASSLIPGELFF. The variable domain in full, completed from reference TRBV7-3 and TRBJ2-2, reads GAGVSQTPSNKVTEKGKYVELRCDPISGHTALYWYRQSLGQGPEFLIYFQGTGAADDSGLPNDRFFAVRPEGSVSTLKIQRTERGDSAVYLCASSLIPGELFFGEGSRLTVL.

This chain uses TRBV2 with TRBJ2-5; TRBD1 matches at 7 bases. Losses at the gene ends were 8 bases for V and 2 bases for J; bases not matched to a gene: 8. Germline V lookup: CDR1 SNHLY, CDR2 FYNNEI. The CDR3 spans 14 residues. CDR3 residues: CASASQGSQETQYF. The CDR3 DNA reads TGTGCCAGCGCATCACAGGGGTCTCAAGAGACCCAGTACTTC.

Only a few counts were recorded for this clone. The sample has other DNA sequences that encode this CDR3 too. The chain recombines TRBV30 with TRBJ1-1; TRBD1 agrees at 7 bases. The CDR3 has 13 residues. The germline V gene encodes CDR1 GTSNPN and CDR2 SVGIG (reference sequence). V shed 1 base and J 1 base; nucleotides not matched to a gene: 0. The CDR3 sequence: CAWSGQGNTEAFF. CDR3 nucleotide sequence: TGTGCCTGGAGTGGACAGGGGAACACTGAAGCTTTCTTT. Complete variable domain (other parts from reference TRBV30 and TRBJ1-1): SQTIHQWPATLVQPVGSPLSLECTVEGTSNPNLYWYRQAAGRGLQLLFYSVGIGQISSEVPQNLSASRPQDRQFILSSKKLLLSDSGFYLCAWSGQGNTEAFFGQGTRLTVV.

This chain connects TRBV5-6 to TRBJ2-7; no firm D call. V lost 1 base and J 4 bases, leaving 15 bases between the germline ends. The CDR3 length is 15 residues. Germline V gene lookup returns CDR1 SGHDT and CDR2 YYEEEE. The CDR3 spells CASSLRPEAGYEQYF. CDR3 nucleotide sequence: TGTGCCAGCAGCTTGCGTCCAGAAGCCGGGTACGAGCAGTACTTC.

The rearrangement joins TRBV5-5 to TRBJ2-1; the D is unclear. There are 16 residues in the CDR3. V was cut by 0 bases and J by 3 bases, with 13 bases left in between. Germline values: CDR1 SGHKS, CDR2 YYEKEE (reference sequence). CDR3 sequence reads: CASSLGLRKVYNEQFF. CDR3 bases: TGTGCCAGCAGCTTGGGCCTTCGTAAGGTCTACAATGAGCAGTTCTTC.

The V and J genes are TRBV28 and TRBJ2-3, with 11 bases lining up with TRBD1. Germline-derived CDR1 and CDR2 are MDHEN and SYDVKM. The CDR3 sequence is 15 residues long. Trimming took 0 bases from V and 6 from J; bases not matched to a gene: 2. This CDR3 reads CASSLWDRGRDTQYF. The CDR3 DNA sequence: TGTGCCAGCAGTTTATGGGACAGGGGGCGTGATACGCAGTATTTT.

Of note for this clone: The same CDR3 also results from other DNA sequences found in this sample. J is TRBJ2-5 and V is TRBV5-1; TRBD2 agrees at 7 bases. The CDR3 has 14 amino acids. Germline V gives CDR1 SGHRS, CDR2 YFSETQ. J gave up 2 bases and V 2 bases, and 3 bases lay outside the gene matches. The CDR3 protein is CASSLSGGQETQYF. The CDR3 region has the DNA TGCGCCAGCAGCTTATCGGGGGGACAAGAGACCCAGTACTTC.

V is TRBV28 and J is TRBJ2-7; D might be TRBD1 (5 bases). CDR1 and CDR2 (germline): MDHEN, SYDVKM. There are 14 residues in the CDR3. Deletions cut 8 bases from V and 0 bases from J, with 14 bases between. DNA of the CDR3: TGTGCCAGCCCCAGGGCGCCGAGCTCCTACGAGCAGTACTTC. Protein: CASPRAPSSYEQYF.

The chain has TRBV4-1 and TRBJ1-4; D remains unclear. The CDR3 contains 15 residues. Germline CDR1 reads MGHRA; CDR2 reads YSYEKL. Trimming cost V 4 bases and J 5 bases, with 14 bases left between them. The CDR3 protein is CASSLLIVGNEKLFF. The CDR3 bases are TGCGCCAGCAGCCTACTGATCGTGGGGAATGAAAAACTGTTTTTT.

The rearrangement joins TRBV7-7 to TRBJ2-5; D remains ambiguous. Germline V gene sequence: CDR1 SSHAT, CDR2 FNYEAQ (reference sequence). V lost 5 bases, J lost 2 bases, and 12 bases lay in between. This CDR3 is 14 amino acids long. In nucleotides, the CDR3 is TGTGCCAGCAGCCCCGACGGTACTCAAGAGACCCAGTACTTC. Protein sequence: CASSPDGTQETQYF. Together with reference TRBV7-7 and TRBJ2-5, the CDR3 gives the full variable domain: GAGVSQSPRYKVTKRGQDVTLRCDPISSHATLYWYQQALGQGPEFLTYFNYEAQPDKSGLPSDRFSAERPEGSISTLTIQRTEQRDSAMYRCASSPDGTQETQYFGPGTRLLVL.

DNA of the CDR3: TGTGCCAGCAGCTTAGGACTAGCTGTAAACATTCAGTACTTC. Amino acid sequence: CASSLGLAVNIQYF. The V and J genes are TRBV5-6 and TRBJ2-4; TRBD2 agrees at 8 bases. This CDR3 has 14 amino acids. The germline V gene has CDR1 SGHDT and CDR2 YYEEEE. The ends lost 2 bases at V and 6 bases at J; junction bases unmatched: 4.

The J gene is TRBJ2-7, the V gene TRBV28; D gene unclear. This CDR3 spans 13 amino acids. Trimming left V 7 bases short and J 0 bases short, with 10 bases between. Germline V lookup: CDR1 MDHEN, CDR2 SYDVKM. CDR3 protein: CASNPRSSYEQYF. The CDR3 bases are TGTGCCAGCAATCCCAGATCCTCCTACGAGCAGTACTTC. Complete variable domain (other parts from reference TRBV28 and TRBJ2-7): DVKVTQSSRYLVKRTGEKVFLECVQDMDHENMFWYRQDPGLGLRLIYFSYDVKMKEKGDIPEGYSVSREKKERFSLILESASTNQTSMYLCASNPRSSYEQYFGPGTRLTVT.

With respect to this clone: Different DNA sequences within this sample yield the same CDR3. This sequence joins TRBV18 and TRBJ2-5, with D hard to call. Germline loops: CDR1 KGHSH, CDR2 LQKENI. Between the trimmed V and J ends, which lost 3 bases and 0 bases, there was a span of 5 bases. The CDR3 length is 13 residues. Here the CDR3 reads CASSPGYQETQYF. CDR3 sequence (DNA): TGTGCCAGCTCACCGGGGTACCAAGAGACCCAGTACTTC.

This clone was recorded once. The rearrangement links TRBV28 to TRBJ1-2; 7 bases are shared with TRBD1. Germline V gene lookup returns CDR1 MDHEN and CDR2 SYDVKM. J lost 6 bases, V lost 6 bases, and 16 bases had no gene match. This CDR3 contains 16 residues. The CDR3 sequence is CASRRQGEGLFHGYTF. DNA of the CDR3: TGTGCCAGCAGAAGACAGGGAGAGGGCCTATTTCATGGCTACACCTTC.